Each of the 13 T cell receptor beta chains below was sequenced from the same sample in a study of radiotherapy plus CTLA-4 blockade in lung cancer (dated by TCRdb to the late 2010s). Libraries were prepared through the immunoSEQ multiplex PCR assay. Entries here come from immuneACCESS through TCRdb and include only in-frame sequences with V and J called. Some clones fail to appear in such tables; in the studies checked, an unresolved V gene covers under half of the shortfall, and the cause of the remainder is unknown. A total of 25,000 to 35,000 clones appear in this sample, more than 60% of them only once. In total, the top ten clones hold 7.7% of the sample. This material consisted of peripheral blood, taken from a patient treated with radiotherapy plus ipilimumab. These TCRs come from a human donor with non-small cell lung cancer who had stable disease on radiotherapy plus ipilimumab.

The sample holds a few counts of this clone. This chain joins TRBV5-6 and TRBJ1-1, with D unresolved. V was clipped by 3 bases and J by 0 bases, with 18 bases between them. CDR3 length: 17 amino acids. The germline V gene encodes CDR1 SGHDT and CDR2 YYEEEE. In DNA form, the CDR3 reads TGTGCCAGCAGCTGGGTCCGGGCCAACAATATGAACACTGAAGCTTTCTTT. The encoded protein is CASSWVRANNMNTEAFF.

There are a few counts of this clone. The chain is built from TRBV28 and TRBJ2-3; a possible D gene is TRBD2 (6 bases). V was trimmed by 5 bases and J by 0 bases, leaving 6 bases between them. The length of the CDR3 is 13 residues. CDR1 and CDR2 from the germline V gene are MDHEN and SYDVKM. For the CDR3, the DNA is TGTGCCAGCAGTGGGGGGAGCACAGATACGCAGTATTTT. It is translated as CASSGGSTDTQYF.

This sequence joins TRBV11-2 and TRBJ2-7, with D unresolved. Germline loops: CDR1 SGHAT, CDR2 FQNNGV. V lost 3 bases to trimming and J lost 1 base, with 10 bases between them. This CDR3 region has 14 residues. CDR3 sequence reads: CASSFPMGSYEQYV. Written as DNA, the CDR3 is TGTGCCAGCAGCTTTCCTATGGGGTCCTACGAGCAGTACGTC.

The CDR3 is CASSQDSAGVGTDTQYF. DNA for the CDR3: TGTGCCAGCAGCCAAGATTCAGCGGGGGTCGGCACAGATACGCAGTATTTT. The chain couples TRBV4-2 to TRBJ2-3, with 8 bases that match TRBD2. V shed 0 bases and J 1 base; nucleotides not matched to a gene: 6. CDR1 LGHNA and CDR2 YNFKEQ come from the germline V gene. The CDR3 length is 17 residues.

This sequence joins TRBV30 and TRBJ1-2, with 11 bases matching TRBD1. Germline V lookup: CDR1 GTSNPN, CDR2 SVGIG (reference sequence). The CDR3 has 14 amino acids. Trimming at V came to 2 bases and at J to 6 bases, leaving 5 bases not matched to a gene. The DNA of the CDR3 is TGTGCCTGGAGTAGGGGACAGGGGGAAGATGGCTACACCTTC. This sequence encodes CAWSRGQGEDGYTF. Looking up the rest from reference TRBV30 and TRBJ1-2 gives the full variable domain: SQTIHQWPATLVQPVGSPLSLECTVEGTSNPNLYWYRQAAGRGLQLLFYSVGIGQISSEVPQNLSASRPQDRQFILSSKKLLLSDSGFYLCAWSRGQGEDGYTFGSGTRLTVV.

The chain links TRBV19 to TRBJ1-4; 8 nucleotides agree with TRBD1. The CDR3 loop spans 15 amino acids. J lost 6 bases, V lost 5 bases, and 8 bases had no gene match. Germline V gene data show CDR1 as LNHDA and CDR2 as SQIVND (reference sequence). CDR3 sequence (DNA): TGTGCCAGTAGTCTCTCGCAGGGGGCGCATGAAAAACTGTTTTTT. It codes for CASSLSQGAHEKLFF.

Only a few counts were recorded for this clone. This chain uses TRBV4-1 with TRBJ1-3, with no clear D. This CDR3 is 15 amino acids long. Looked up from germline, CDR1 is MGHRA and CDR2 is YSYEKL. Trimming removed 1 base from V and 5 bases from J, with 12 bases in between. This CDR3 reads CASSQGPGTRNTIYF. DNA of the CDR3: TGCGCCAGCAGCCAAGGACCGGGAACGAGAAACACCATATATTTT.

The chain joins TRBV4-3 to TRBJ2-1; D perhaps matches TRBD2 (5 bases). The CDR3 has 17 residues. V lost 0 bases to trimming and J lost 1 base, with 13 bases between them. The germline V gene encodes CDR1 LGHNA and CDR2 YSLEER. The CDR3 DNA sequence: TGCGCCAGCAGCCAAGATCTGCGGGCTACTTCCTACAATGAGCAGTTCTTC. It codes for CASSQDLRATSYNEQFF.

CDR3 loop: CASSLGAGEQYF. CDR3 in DNA: TGTGCCAGCAGCTTAGGGGCGGGGGAGCAGTACTTC. The J gene is TRBJ2-7, the V gene TRBV11-2; D is possibly TRBD2 (6 bases). CDR1 and CDR2 (germline): SGHAT, FQNNGV. The CDR3 runs 12 residues. V lost 1 base to trimming and J lost 7 bases, with 8 bases between them. The full variable domain, completed using reference TRBV11-2 and TRBJ2-7, is EAGVAQSPRYKIIEKRQSVAFWCNPISGHATLYWYQQILGQGPKLLIQFQNNGVVDDSQLPKDRFSAERLKGVDSTLKIQPAKLEDSAVYLCASSLGAGEQYFGPGTRLTVT.

V and J are TRBV10-3 and TRBJ2-5, with TRBD2 identical over 7 bases. Germline V lookup: CDR1 ENHRY, CDR2 SYGVKD. The CDR3 is made up of 14 amino acids. With 6 bases clipped from V and 2 bases from J, the junction kept 6 bases outside the gene matches. The CDR3 spells CAIRASGGQETQYF. The CDR3, as DNA: TGTGCCATCAGGGCCTCGGGGGGTCAAGAGACCCAGTACTTC.

The rearrangement links TRBV5-6 to TRBJ1-1, with D tentatively TRBD1 (5 bases). The V end was cut by 5 bases, the J end by 1 base, with 18 bases between. The germline CDR1 and CDR2 sequences are SGHDT and YYEEEE. There are 16 residues in the CDR3. The CDR3 protein is CASRPLGGGRNTEAFF. For the CDR3, the DNA is TGTGCCAGCAGACCCCTTGGGGGGGGGAGGAACACTGAAGCTTTCTTT.

V is TRBV29-1 and J is TRBJ1-2; possibly TRBD1 for D (6 bases). The CDR3 contains 13 residues. Trimming left V 7 bases short and J 3 bases short, with 15 bases between. CDR1 is SQVTM, CDR2 ANQGSEA, per germline. For the CDR3, the DNA is TGCAGCGCCTTCACAGGGTTAGACTATGGCTACACCTTC. It specifies CSAFTGLDYGYTF. Full variable domain (rest looked up from reference TRBV29-1 and TRBJ1-2): SAVISQKPSRDICQRGTSLTIQCQVDSQVTMMFWYRQQPGQSLTLIATANQGSEATYESGFVIDKFPISRPNLTFSTLTVSNMSPEDSSIYLCSAFTGLDYGYTFGSGTRLTVV.

The chain is built from TRBV29-1 and TRBJ1-2, with D uncertain. Between the trimmed V and J ends, which lost 7 bases and 2 bases, there was a span of 11 bases. Germline CDR1 is SQVTM and CDR2 is ANQGSEA. CDR3 length: 12 amino acids. CDR3 bases: TGCAGCGCCAACGAGGGAAACTATGGCTACACCTTC. Its protein is CSANEGNYGYTF.